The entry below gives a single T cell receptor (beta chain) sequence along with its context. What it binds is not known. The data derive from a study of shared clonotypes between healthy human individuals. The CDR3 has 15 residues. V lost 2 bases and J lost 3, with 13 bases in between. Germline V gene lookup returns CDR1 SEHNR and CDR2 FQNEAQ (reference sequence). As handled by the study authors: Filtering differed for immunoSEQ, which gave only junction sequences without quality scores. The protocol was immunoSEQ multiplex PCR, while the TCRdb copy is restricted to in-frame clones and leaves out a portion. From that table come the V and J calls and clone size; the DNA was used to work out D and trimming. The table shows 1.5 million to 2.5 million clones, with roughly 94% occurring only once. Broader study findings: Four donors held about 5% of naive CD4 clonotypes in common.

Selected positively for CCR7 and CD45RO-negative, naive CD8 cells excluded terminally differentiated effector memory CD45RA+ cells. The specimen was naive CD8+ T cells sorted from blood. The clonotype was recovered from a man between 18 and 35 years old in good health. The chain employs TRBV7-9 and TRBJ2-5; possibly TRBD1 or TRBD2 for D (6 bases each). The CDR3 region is CASSLSGGQKETQYF. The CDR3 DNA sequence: TGTGCCAGCAGCTTAAGTGGGGGGCAGAAAGAGACCCAGTACTTC. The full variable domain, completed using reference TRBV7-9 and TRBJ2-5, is DTGVSQNPRHKITKRGQNVTFRCDPISEHNRLYWYRQTLGQGPEFLTYFQNEAQLEKSRLLSDRFSAERPKGSFSTLEIQRTEQGDSAMYLCASSLSGGQKETQYFGPGTRLLVL.